Given below is one TCR beta chain in context. These data originate in a study of blood T cell repertoires in COVID-19. Study as a whole: Sites across the United States, Italy and Spain contributed samples from acute and convalescent COVID-19. PBMCs, B-cell-depleted T cells, or T cells were the source of the cDNA or gDNA that made up the material.

V was trimmed by 11 bases and J by 7 bases, leaving 18 bases between them. Germline CDR1 and CDR2: LNHDA and SQIVND (reference sequence). This CDR3 is built from 13 residues. Sequencing was performed with immunoSEQ multiplex PCR; in TCRdb, only in-frame clones are kept and a portion is missing. The data hold under 500,000 clones, with 87% observed a single time. Enrolled through a virtual design, the participants were between roughly 18 and 90 years of age and came from 24 US areas. This clonotype was sampled from a woman in her late teens or twenties with acute COVID-19. The sample was PBMCs or T cells enriched from blood (not recorded which). The J gene is TRBJ1-5, the V gene TRBV19, with unresolved D. The CDR3 here is CAGSPAGKQPQHF. The CDR3 nucleotides read TGTGCCGGCTCCCCGGCCGGGAAACAGCCCCAGCATTTT.